This TCR beta chain was sequenced during a study of T cell repertoires in cytomegalovirus infection. TCRdb analysed the reads with MiXCR anew, one entry per CDR3 protein. Among approximately 910,000 distinct CDR3 sequences, about a third were seen once, and the ten largest hold roughly 13%. This clonotype was seen more than once but under ten times. The antigen remains unidentified. Study-wide findings and caveats: Cumulative public TCR beta family frequency identified CMV carriers with the relevant HLA. What dominated the ex vivo response were HLA-C-restricted CMV-specific TCR beta clonotypes.

The material was cultured CD8+ T cells from PBMCs, obtained from culture after CMV antigen stimulation. The receptor's source is a human donor in good health (CMV status not recorded). Some clones in this sample may be carry-over from other donors' samples.

The CDR3 DNA reads TGTGCCAGCAGCTTAACCCTTAGTACTGACAGGCCGTGGGAGACCCAGTACTTC. It specifies CASSLTLSTDRPWETQYF. This chain joins TRBV5-6 and TRBJ2-5; perhaps TRBD1 as D (6 bases). The germline gives CDR1 SGHDT, CDR2 YYEEEE. CDR3 size: 18 residues. Trimming took 2 bases from V and 5 from J, leaving 25 bases between them.